This T cell receptor (beta chain) was recovered during a study of identical twins. TCRdb re-called the 5' RACE reads with MiXCR, one entry per CDR3 protein. The sample holds 500,000 to 700,000 distinct CDR3 sequences; 7% to 7.5% are singletons and the top ten take 1.6%. This clonotype was seen at least ten times. Its specificity is not known. CDR1 SQVTM and CDR2 ANQGSEA come from the germline V gene. Trimming stripped 4 bases from V and 0 bases from J, with 10 bases between. The CDR3 has 13 residues. Overall study results and limits: Clonotypes of the beta chain that were abundant in cord blood carried fewer insertions (memory repertoires showed none). Instead of following the same donors, the conclusions were based on cross-sectional statistical analysis.

The same sample was also used in a study of yellow fever vaccine responses in identical twins.

The rearrangement links TRBV29-1 to TRBJ2-7; D is undetermined. The sequence was collected from a woman aged 18-35 years in good health. Input material: PBMCs. The CDR3 loop is CSVGSTRSYEQYF. The CDR3 DNA reads as TGCAGCGTTGGATCCACTCGCTCCTACGAGCAGTACTTC.